The clone carrying this T cell receptor (beta chain) came up a few times. The antigen is not known. The sample comes from a study of identical twins. TCRdb analysed the 5' RACE reads with MiXCR anew, one entry per CDR3 protein. The sample shows 450,000 to 650,000 distinct CDR3 sequences, 9.5% to 10% of them seen only once. This CDR3 has 16 residues. Trimming pared 6 bases from V and 3 bases from J, leaving 21 bases between. CDR1 is MNHEY and CDR2 is SVGEGT in the germline V gene. Whole-study findings and limits: Cross-sectional statistical analysis was relied on for the conclusions, without the same donors being followed. Invariant MAIT and iNKT cells could partly confound zero-insertion analyses. The study found excess low generation probability among twin-shared out-of-frame alpha sequences.

This sample was also put to use in a study of yellow fever vaccine responses in identical twins.

The specimen sequenced was PBMCs. The chain links TRBV6-2 or TRBV6-3 to TRBJ2-7; perhaps TRBD1 as D (5 bases). This TCR came from a woman younger than 30 in good health. The DNA for the CDR3 is TGTGCCAGCAGCACCCAAGCGACAGCTGCTAACTACGAGCAGTACTTC. Translation: CASSTQATAANYEQYF.